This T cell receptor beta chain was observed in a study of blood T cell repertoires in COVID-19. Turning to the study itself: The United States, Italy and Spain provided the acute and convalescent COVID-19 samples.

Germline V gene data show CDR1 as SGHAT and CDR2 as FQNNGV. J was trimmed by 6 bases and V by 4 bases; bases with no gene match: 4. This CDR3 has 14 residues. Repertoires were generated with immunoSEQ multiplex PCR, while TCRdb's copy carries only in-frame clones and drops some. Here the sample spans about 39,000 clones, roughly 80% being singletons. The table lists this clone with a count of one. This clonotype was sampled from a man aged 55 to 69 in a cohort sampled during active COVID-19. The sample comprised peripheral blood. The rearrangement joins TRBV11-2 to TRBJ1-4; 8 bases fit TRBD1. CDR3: CASSSGTGHEKLFF. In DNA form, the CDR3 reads TGTGCCAGCAGCTCCGGGACAGGTCATGAAAAACTGTTTTTT. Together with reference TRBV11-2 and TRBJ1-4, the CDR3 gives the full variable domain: EAGVAQSPRYKIIEKRQSVAFWCNPISGHATLYWYQQILGQGPKLLIQFQNNGVVDDSQLPKDRFSAERLKGVDSTLKIQPAKLEDSAVYLCASSSGTGHEKLFFGSGTQLSVL.